Below are 31 T cell receptor beta chains sequenced from a single sample in a study of cytomegalovirus exposure and HLA in healthy donors. Amplification used 60 Vbeta primers and 13 Jbeta primers. The assay was immunoSEQ multiplex PCR, and TCRdb's table has in-frame clones only and misses some. The sample contains fewer than 250,000 clones, 83% of which appear only once. Sequencing was performed on PBMCs. The receptors were sampled from a girl between 5 and 17 years old in good health and CMV-seronegative.

This chain joins TRBV27 and TRBJ1-1; 10 nucleotides align to TRBD1. This CDR3 is built from 14 residues. Germline V gives CDR1 MNHEY, CDR2 SMNVEV (reference sequence). Trimming removed 6 bases from V and 4 bases from J; junction bases left unmatched: 5. This CDR3 reads CASRRDRGVTEAFF. DNA for the CDR3: TGTGCCAGCAGGAGGGACAGGGGTGTCACTGAAGCTTTCTTT.

This clone was seen a few times. CDR3 coding DNA: TGCGCCAGCACTCTGACTAGTACTCAACGCACAGATACGCAGTATTTT. Translation: CASTLTSTQRTDTQYF. The chain employs TRBV10-2 and TRBJ2-3; a possible D gene is TRBD2 (6 bases). CDR3 length equals 16 residues. The germline V gene encodes CDR1 WSHSY and CDR2 SAAADI. V lost 7 bases and J lost 1, with 18 bases in between.

J is TRBJ1-1 and V is TRBV4-2, with D possibly matching TRBD1 (5 bases). The CDR3 sequence is 16 residues long. Trimming pared 4 bases from V and 6 bases from J, leaving 21 bases between. Germline-derived CDR1 and CDR2 are LGHNA and YNFKEQ. In DNA form, the CDR3 reads TGTGCCAGCAGCCCTCGGGACTTCACCTTGGGCGCTGAAGCTTTCTTT. Translation: CASSPRDFTLGAEAFF.

V gene TRBV29-1 combines with J gene TRBJ1-1; a weak D match, TRBD1 (5 bases). Between the trimmed V and J ends, which lost 4 bases and 3 bases, there was a span of 6 bases. Germline V gene lookup returns CDR1 SQVTM and CDR2 ANQGSEA. The CDR3 contains 11 residues. The chain's CDR3 is CSVARDTEAFF. Here the CDR3 DNA reads TGCAGCGTTGCCAGGGACACTGAAGCTTTCTTT.

The chain has TRBV10-3 and TRBJ2-1, with 10 bases fitting TRBD1. The CDR3 runs 15 residues. Per germline, CDR1 ENHRY and CDR2 SYGVKD. The V segment lost 4 bases and the J segment 5 bases; nucleotides outside the gene matches: 5. The CDR3 loop is CAISAPGTGDNEQFF. CDR3 bases: TGTGCCATCAGTGCCCCAGGGACAGGGGACAATGAGCAGTTCTTC.

The CDR3 region has the DNA TGTGCCAGCAGCTTAGATGCTAGCGTAGAGACCCAGTACTTC. Its protein is CASSLDASVETQYF. The chain uses TRBV11-2 and TRBJ2-5; D may be TRBD2 (6 bases). Trimming took off 0 bases at V and 4 bases at J, with 9 bases between the two ends. The V gene's germline CDR1 is SGHAT and CDR2 FQNNGV. The CDR3 runs to 14 residues.

The CDR3 loop is CASSPQQLGQGEAFF. CDR3 in DNA: TGTGCCAGCAGTCCCCAACAATTAGGACAGGGTGAAGCTTTCTTT. The rearrangement joins TRBV27 to TRBJ1-1; 8 nucleotides match TRBD1. Germline V gives CDR1 MNHEY, CDR2 SMNVEV (reference sequence). This CDR3 contains 15 residues. V dropped 5 bases and J dropped 7; count of bases not matched to a gene: 12.

This clone appeared a single time. The DNA for the CDR3 is TGTGCCAGCAGCTTAGCGGGGGGGCGAGAGACCCAGTACTTC. Translation gives CASSLAGGRETQYF. The J gene is TRBJ2-5, the V gene TRBV7-2, with D possibly being TRBD2 (7 bases). The V end lost 0 bases, the J end lost 4 bases, and 9 bases lay between the germline ends. Germline CDR1 reads SGHTA; CDR2 reads FQGNSA. The CDR3 runs 14 residues. The complete variable domain, with remaining parts taken from reference TRBV7-2 and TRBJ2-5, reads GAGVSQSPSNKVTEKGKDVELRCDPISGHTALYWYRQSLGQGLEFLIYFQGNSAPDKSGLPSDRFSAERTGGSVSTLTIQRTQQEDSAVYLCASSLAGGRETQYFGPGTRLLVL.

The rearrangement joins TRBV25-1 to TRBJ1-1; the D gene is possibly TRBD1 (5 bases). CDR3 size: 16 residues. Germline lookup yields CDR1 MGHDK and CDR2 SYGVNS. The V end lost 4 bases, the J end lost 11 bases, and 26 bases lay between the germline ends. In nucleotides, the CDR3 is TGTGCCAGCAGTGGAAGGAAGACGGACCTCCTCCGGGGGGCTTTCTTT. Residues: CASSGRKTDLLRGAFF.

CDR3 in DNA: TGCGCCAGCAGCTCTACTAGGGGGGGAGGAGAGACCCAGTACTTC. Translated: CASSSTRGGGETQYF. The rearrangement links TRBV5-1 to TRBJ2-5, with D maybe TRBD2 (7 bases). V gave up 3 bases and J gave up 4 bases, with 16 bases separating them. Looked up from germline, CDR1 is SGHRS and CDR2 is YFSETQ. The CDR3 is made up of 15 amino acids. The full variable domain, its missing parts supplied by reference TRBV5-1 and TRBJ2-5, is KAGVTQTPRYLIKTRGQQVTLSCSPISGHRSVSWYQQTPGQGLQFLFEYFSETQRNKGNFPGRFSGRQFSNSRSEMNVSTLELGDSALYLCASSSTRGGGETQYFGPGTRLLVL.

The genes are TRBV18 and TRBJ2-5; 7 nucleotides match TRBD1. CDR1 is KGHSH and CDR2 is LQKENI in the germline V gene. This CDR3 is 16 amino acids long. V trimming: 1 base; J trimming: 5 bases; junction bases outside the gene matches: 10. The CDR3 nucleotides are TGTGCCAGCTCACCACAAAGGGGGCGCCAATTGGAGACCCAGTACTTC. It codes for CASSPQRGRQLETQYF. Full variable domain (remainder filled in from reference TRBV18 and TRBJ2-5): NAGVMQNPRHLVRRRGQEARLRCSPMKGHSHVYWYRQLPEEGLKFMVYLQKENIIDESGMPKERFSAEFPKEGPSILRIQQVVRGDSAAYFCASSPQRGRQLETQYFGPGTRLLVL.

The rearrangement joins TRBV28 to TRBJ2-2, with D tentatively TRBD2 (6 bases). The CDR3 length is 13 residues. CDR1 and CDR2 (germline): MDHEN, SYDVKM. V lost 4 bases and J lost 9, with 12 bases in between. In DNA form, the CDR3 reads TGTGCCAGCAGTTCCCCGGGACTCCGGGAGCTGTTTTTT. Translated: CASSSPGLRELFF.

V is TRBV7-9 and J is TRBJ1-2; D is unresolved. The CDR3 consists of 14 residues. From germline, CDR1 is SEHNR and CDR2 FQNEAQ (reference sequence). V gave up 6 bases and J gave up 2 bases, with 13 bases separating them. CDR3 coding DNA: TGTGCCAGCAGTGCCTCTATGCGGAACTATGGCTACACCTTC. It is translated as CASSASMRNYGYTF.

The V call is TRBV5-1, the J call TRBJ1-1; D not resolved. Trimming removed 4 bases from V and 0 bases from J, with 13 bases in between. Germline CDR1 reads SGHRS; CDR2 reads YFSETQ. CDR3 length equals 15 residues. CDR3 residues: CASSIREGLNTEAFF. The CDR3 nucleotides are TGCGCCAGCAGCATTCGGGAGGGTCTGAACACTGAAGCTTTCTTT.

The chain couples TRBV30 to TRBJ2-1; D perhaps matches TRBD2 (7 bases). The V gene lost 8 bases and the J gene lost 8 bases, with 28 bases spanning the gap. The CDR3 length is 16 residues. Germline V gives CDR1 GTSNPN, CDR2 SVGIG (reference sequence). The CDR3 loop is CAQLGGGGLARHEQFF. For the CDR3, the DNA is TGTGCCCAGCTTGGGGGCGGGGGTTTGGCCAGGCATGAGCAGTTCTTC.

This CDR3 is CASSIRRVPGKVYGYTF. CDR3 nucleotide sequence: TGTGCCAGTAGTATTCGCCGGGTGCCCGGAAAAGTCTATGGCTACACCTTC. The chain joins TRBV19 to TRBJ1-2; D is unresolved. The CDR3 has 17 residues. V was cut by 3 bases and J by 4 bases, with 21 bases left in between. The germline V gene has CDR1 LNHDA and CDR2 SQIVND (reference sequence).

The V and J genes are TRBV4-3 and TRBJ1-5, with D unclear. Germline V gives CDR1 LGHNA, CDR2 YSLEER. Trimming removed 0 bases from V and 4 bases from J, with 22 bases in between. The CDR3 consists of 19 residues. The CDR3 nucleotides read TGCGCCAGCAGCCAAGATCCCTATACAGATTCTAGCAGGAATCAGCCCCAGCATTTT. Translating it yields CASSQDPYTDSSRNQPQHF.

This clone was picked up one time. The V and J genes are TRBV7-3 and TRBJ2-1; TRBD1 might be the D (6 bases). V was trimmed by 5 bases and J by 9 bases, leaving 14 bases between them. CDR1 and CDR2 (germline): SGHTA, FQGTGA. CDR3 length equals 13 residues. CDR3 nucleotide sequence: TGTGCCAGCAGCGGACCCCTAGGGGGTGAGCAGTTCTTC. This encodes CASSGPLGGEQFF. The full variable domain, in which reference TRBV7-3 and TRBJ2-1 provide the parts outside the CDR3, is GAGVSQTPSNKVTEKGKYVELRCDPISGHTALYWYRQSLGQGPEFLIYFQGTGAADDSGLPNDRFFAVRPEGSVSTLKIQRTERGDSAVYLCASSGPLGGEQFFGPGTRLTVL.

This chain uses TRBV7-9 with TRBJ1-1, with 9 bases aligning to TRBD1. Germline CDR1 and CDR2: SEHNR and FQNEAQ (reference sequence). The J segment lost 1 base and the V segment lost 5 bases, leaving 5 bases of the junction unmatched. The CDR3 contains 15 residues. The CDR3 sequence is CASSAGTGTNTEAFF. The CDR3 DNA follows: TGTGCCAGCAGCGCCGGGACAGGGACGAACACTGAAGCTTTCTTT.

The CDR3 here is CASSLKGGDTQYF. CDR3 DNA: TGTGCCAGCAGCTTAAAGGGGGGGGATACGCAGTATTTT. The chain links TRBV5-4 to TRBJ2-3; a weak D match, TRBD2 (7 bases). This CDR3 comprises 13 residues. Trimming left V 2 bases short and J 6 bases short, with 10 bases between. Germline V gene lookup returns CDR1 SGHNT and CDR2 YYREEE (reference sequence).

This chain connects TRBV28 to TRBJ2-6; D is ambiguous. Deletions cut 6 bases from V and 2 bases from J, with 5 bases between. Per the germline V gene, CDR1 is MDHEN and CDR2 is SYDVKM. CDR3 length equals 13 residues. The CDR3 protein is CASRTTGANVLTF. The DNA of the CDR3 is TGTGCCAGCAGAACTACTGGGGCCAACGTCCTGACTTTC. The full variable domain, in which reference TRBV28 and TRBJ2-6 provide the parts outside the CDR3, is DVKVTQSSRYLVKRTGEKVFLECVQDMDHENMFWYRQDPGLGLRLIYFSYDVKMKEKGDIPEGYSVSREKKERFSLILESASTNQTSMYLCASRTTGANVLTFGAGSRLTVL.

The chain carries TRBV2 and TRBJ2-3; D not resolved. This CDR3 has 18 residues. Trimming pared 3 bases from V and 1 base from J, leaving 20 bases between. The germline V gene encodes CDR1 SNHLY and CDR2 FYNNEI. In nucleotides, the CDR3 is TGTGCCAGCAGTGAGAAAAGGAGACTGTCACGCGGCACAGATACGCAGTATTTT. Amino acids: CASSEKRRLSRGTDTQYF.

The sample holds a few counts of this clone. The J gene is TRBJ2-1, the V gene TRBV4-1, with 10 bases that match TRBD1. This CDR3 region has 15 residues. Germline CDR1 MGHRA, CDR2 YSYEKL. Losses at the gene ends were 2 bases for V and 12 bases for J; bases not matched to a gene: 10. This CDR3 reads CASSQRGQGQKGQFF. CDR3 coding DNA: TGCGCCAGCAGCCAAAGGGGACAGGGGCAAAAGGGGCAGTTCTTC.

On this clone itself: Other DNA sequences in the same sample also yield this CDR3. The chain has TRBV6-5 and TRBJ2-7; D is unclear. The V gene lost 3 bases and the J gene lost 0 bases, with 9 bases spanning the gap. The germline CDR1 and CDR2 sequences are MNHEY and SVGAGI. CDR3 length: 14 amino acids. The CDR3 is CASSYSSGSYEQYF. The CDR3 DNA follows: TGTGCCAGCAGTTATTCTAGTGGCTCCTACGAGCAGTACTTC.

This sequence joins TRBV5-4 and TRBJ2-1; 9 bases align to TRBD2. With 4 bases clipped from V and 9 bases from J, the junction kept 17 bases outside the gene matches. The CDR3 loop spans 17 amino acids. Germline lookup yields CDR1 SGHNT and CDR2 YYREEE (reference sequence). The CDR3 here is CASSPGGRAGGQSEQFF. The CDR3 coding sequence is TGTGCCAGCAGCCCGGGAGGTCGTGCGGGGGGGCAGAGTGAGCAGTTCTTC.

The J gene is TRBJ1-1, the V gene TRBV19; D might be TRBD1 (6 bases). Germline-derived CDR1 and CDR2 are LNHDA and SQIVND (reference sequence). V gave up 5 bases and J gave up 6 bases, with 10 bases separating them. The CDR3 totals 12 residues. CDR3 DNA: TGTGCCAGTAGTGTCAGGGGTTCTGAAGCTTTCTTT. The encoded protein is CASSVRGSEAFF.

The rearrangement joins TRBV30 to TRBJ1-2; D is uncertain. CDR3 size: 14 residues. CDR1 GTSNPN and CDR2 SVGIG come from the germline V gene (reference sequence). Trimming removed 0 bases from V and 3 bases from J, with 11 bases in between. CDR3 protein: CAWSVSWEYYGYTF. In nucleotides, the CDR3 is TGTGCCTGGAGTGTTTCGTGGGAGTACTATGGCTACACCTTC.

The gene calls are TRBV5-4 and TRBJ2-3; a possible D gene is TRBD2 (6 bases). Trimming left V 2 bases short and J 4 bases short, with 20 bases between. The CDR3 is 17 amino acids. Germline CDR1 SGHNT, CDR2 YYREEE (reference sequence). In nucleotides, the CDR3 is TGTGCCAGCAGCTTCGGGGGAAACTCGTTATCATCAGATACGCAGTATTTT. Amino acid sequence: CASSFGGNSLSSDTQYF.

The rearrangement links TRBV28 to TRBJ1-2; 9 bases agree with TRBD1. The germline V gene encodes CDR1 MDHEN and CDR2 SYDVKM. Germline trimming cut 2 bases from V and 7 bases from J; bases unmatched to any gene: 5. The CDR3 spans 14 residues. CDR3 in amino acids: CASSLIGQGTGYTF. CDR3 nucleotide sequence: TGTGCCAGCAGTTTAATTGGACAGGGGACTGGCTACACCTTC.

This CDR3 is CATSTGWNGYTF. In DNA form, the CDR3 reads TGTGCCACCAGCACAGGTTGGAATGGCTACACCTTC. V and J are TRBV15 and TRBJ1-2; D not certain. Trimming shortened V by 4 bases and J by 6 bases, and 9 bases separated the two germline ends. CDR3 length: 12 residues. Germline CDR1 and CDR2: LNHNV and YYDKDF (reference sequence).

The J gene is TRBJ2-1, the V gene TRBV5-1, with no clear D. Germline-derived CDR1 and CDR2 are SGHRS and YFSETQ. V was pared by 0 bases and J by 1 base, with 5 bases between. This CDR3 contains 14 residues. CDR3 bases: TGCGCCAGCAGCTTGGATCAGTCCTACAATGAGCAGTTCTTC. This sequence encodes CASSLDQSYNEQFF.